This is a list of T cell receptor beta chains from one sample in a study of blood T cells in healthy people across ages. TCRdb fed the 5' RACE reads into MiXCR, producing one record per CDR3 protein. The data hold approximately 580,000 distinct CDR3 sequences, with approximately 25% observed a single time. This same sample was also taken into another study, of T cells of mothers and their children.

Sequencing used blood. These receptor sequences come from a boy between 10 and 17 years old in good health. CDR3s include the opening cysteine and the closing phenylalanine or tryptophan. Each record gives: clone size, CDR3 length, V gene, D gene, J gene, CDR3 DNA, CDR3 protein. The D gene is left open where the match is weak. Some rows mark clone size as missing; the rest say once, few, many or name a class of expanded clone.

many	14	TRBV29-1	TRBD1	TRBJ2-1	TGCAGCGCTTGGACAGGGGCGACCTACAATGAGCAGTTCTTC	CSAWTGATYNEQFF
few	15	TRBV20-1	.	TRBJ2-2	TGCAGTGCTAGAGGTCAGGGGGGGATAACCGGGGAGCTGTTTTTT	CSARGQGGITGELFF
.	16	TRBV9	.	TRBJ1-1	TGTGCCAGCAGCTCCCAAGGGGGACCTAGGGACACTGAAGCTTTCTTT	CASSSQGGPRDTEAFF
.	14	TRBV20-1	.	TRBJ2-3	TGCAGTGCTAGGGGTTATCCACATACGGATACGCAGTATTTT	CSARGYPHTDTQYF
few	13	TRBV20-1	.	TRBJ1-2	TGCAGTGCTAGAAAACAGGGTGGTGATGGCTACACCTTC	CSARKQGGDGYTF
many	17	TRBV5-1	TRBD1	TRBJ1-6	TGCGCCAGCAGCCCGATGGGACAGGGCTCGGGTAGTTCACCCCTCCACTTT	CASSPMGQGSGSSPLHF
.	16	TRBV5-4	TRBD2	TRBJ2-7	TGTGCCAGCAGCCCCATAGCGGGAACCCACTCCTACGAGCAGTACTTC	CASSPIAGTHSYEQYF
once	14	TRBV3-1	.	TRBJ1-1	TGTGCCAGCAGCCGACAGGATTTGAACACTGAAGTTTTCTTT	CASSRQDLNTEVFF
few	16	TRBV4-1	TRBD1	TRBJ2-1	TGCGCCAGCAGCCAACTGGGACAGGGGCGTCCTTTGGAGCAGTTCTTC	CASSQLGQGRPLEQFF
few	16	TRBV20-1	TRBD2	TRBJ2-5	TGCAGCGCCAGACTAGCGGGAGGGCTTGGGCATGAGACCCAGTACTTC	CSARLAGGLGHETQYF
few	18	TRBV27	.	TRBJ2-1	TGTGCCAGCAGTTTACGCGCCCCCCCCGGGGGACCCCACAATGAGCAGTTCTTC	CASSLRAPPGGPHNEQFF
few	17	TRBV28	.	TRBJ2-1	TGTGCCAGCAGTTTTTCTGCGGTCGGGCAGGAGAACAATGAGCAGTTCTTC	CASSFSAVGQENNEQFF
few	14	TRBV7-2	.	TRBJ1-4	TGTGCCAGCAGCTTAGGAGGGTTAGGCGAAAAACTGTTTTTT	CASSLGGLGEKLFF
few	17	TRBV2	.	TRBJ2-1	TGTGCCAGCAGGAACGAACGGACCCAGAGCTCCTACAATGAGCAGTTCTTC	CASRNERTQSSYNEQFF
few	12	TRBV28	.	TRBJ1-2	TGTGCCAGCAGCCTTCTCGGATATGGCTACACCTTC	CASSLLGYGYTF
.	13	TRBV5-1	.	TRBJ2-7	TGCGCCAGCAGCTTGCTACTGCTTGGTGCGCAGTACTTC	CASSLLLLGAQYF
few	12	TRBV20-1	.	TRBJ2-5	TGCAGTGCGCATACTAGGGGTGAGACCCAGTACTTC	CSAHTRGETQYF
.	14	TRBV28	.	TRBJ2-7	TGTGCCAGCAGTCCCGGGTTCAGCTCCTACGAGCAGTACTTC	CASSPGFSSYEQYF
many	13	TRBV5-1	TRBD1	TRBJ2-5	TGCGCCAGCAGCGGGGACAGCCAAGAGACCCAGTACTTC	CASSGDSQETQYF
.	15	TRBV7-9	.	TRBJ2-7	TGTGCCAGCAGCTTTGGTTTGACACCTAGCTACGAGCAGTACTTC	CASSFGLTPSYEQYF
.	15	TRBV7-3	.	TRBJ2-3	TGTGCCAGCAGCTTAACCCTAGCGAGCACAGATACGCAGTATTTT	CASSLTLASTDTQYF
.	13	TRBV5-1	.	TRBJ2-7	TGCGCCAGCAGCCTGGATAGTAGGAGGGAGCAGTACTTC	CASSLDSRREQYF
.	16	TRBV6-1	.	TRBJ2-2	TGTGCCAGCAGTCCCGACCCTCCCGTAGGGACCGGGGAGCTGTTTTTT	CASSPDPPVGTGELFF
.	15	TRBV27	TRBD1	TRBJ2-5	TGTGCCAGCAGTTTAGGACAGGGGCGGTTTGAGACCCAGTACTTC	CASSLGQGRFETQYF
.	18	TRBV5-1	TRBD2	TRBJ2-4	TGCGCCAGCAGCTTGGTACAGACTAGCAAATTCGCCAAAAACATTCAGTACTTC	CASSLVQTSKFAKNIQYF
.	15	TRBV28	.	TRBJ1-4	TGTGCCAGCAGTGCGCCGGGGGCAACTAATGAAAAACTGTTTTTT	CASSAPGATNEKLFF
.	14	TRBV2	.	TRBJ2-1	TGTGCCAGCAGTGATGGTGTTTCTCTACGGGAGCAGTTCTTC	CASSDGVSLREQFF
.	15	TRBV15	.	TRBJ1-6	TGTGCCACCAGCAGAGAGGTTCGGAGGAATTCACCCCTCCACTTT	CATSREVRRNSPLHF
few	15	TRBV9	TRBD2	TRBJ2-1	TGTGCCAGCAGCGTAGGAGGGACTAGCGGGAATGAGCAGTTCTTC	CASSVGGTSGNEQFF
few	13	TRBV28	.	TRBJ1-5	TGTGCCAGTCGGACAAATAGCAATCAGCCCCAGCATTTT	CASRTNSNQPQHF
.	13	TRBV6-5	TRBD2	TRBJ2-1	TGTGCCAGCAGTTACCGCGGGGGAAATGAGCAGTTCTTC	CASSYRGGNEQFF
.	15	TRBV5-1	TRBD1	TRBJ2-5	TGCGCCAGCAGCACCACCGGGACAGGGGTGGAGACCCAGTACTTC	CASSTTGTGVETQYF
few	15	TRBV3-1	.	TRBJ2-1	TGTGCCAGCAGCCAAACCGACCTATCCTACAATGAGCAGTTCTTC	CASSQTDLSYNEQFF
once	19	TRBV3-1	.	TRBJ2-1	TGTGCCAGCAGCCAAGGAGGGACCCCTATAGGGTCACCCTACAATGAGCAGTTCTTC	CASSQGGTPIGSPYNEQFF
few	16	TRBV7-3	.	TRBJ2-6	TGTGCCAGCAGCTTAGGGGAAACCTCTGGGGCCAACGTCCTGACTTTC	CASSLGETSGANVLTF
.	13	TRBV18	.	TRBJ2-7	TGTGCCAGCTCACCAGTCAGGGGTTACGAGCAGTACTTC	CASSPVRGYEQYF
few	13	TRBV6-5	TRBD2	TRBJ2-1	TGTGCCAGCAGCCGGGGAGGGTTCGATGAGCAGTTCTTC	CASSRGGFDEQFF
.	14	TRBV29-1	.	TRBJ2-3	TGCAGCGTTGAGTCAGGGAGTGGCACAGATACGCAGTATTTT	CSVESGSGTDTQYF
.	12	TRBV30	TRBD1	TRBJ1-1	TGTGCCTGGGCTCAGGGGGACCCTGAAGCTTTCTTT	CAWAQGDPEAFF
few	13	TRBV15	TRBD1	TRBJ1-1	TGTGCCACCAGCAAGACAGGGAGCACTGAAGCTTTCTTT	CATSKTGSTEAFF
few	16	TRBV9	.	TRBJ2-1	TGTGCCAGCAGCGTAGCTGAGGGGGGGCCCTACAATGAGCAGTTCTTC	CASSVAEGGPYNEQFF